This TCR beta chain originates from a study of cytomegalovirus exposure and HLA in healthy donors. Overall study results and limits: Analyses of presence/absence relied on an assumption of roughly uniform sequencing depth across donors.

Use of 60 Vbeta and 13 Jbeta primers characterized the PCR. The repertoire was sequenced with immunoSEQ multiplex PCR; TCRdb's copy has only in-frame clones and lacks some. The table has roughly 150,000 clones, roughly 84% seen once. Per germline, CDR1 MNHNS and CDR2 SASEGT. The CDR3 extends over 17 amino acids. Trimming removed 2 bases from V and 0 bases from J, with 15 bases in between. Concerning this clone itself: Its antigen is not identified.

This clonotype was sampled from a boy aged 2 to 9 in good health and CMV-seronegative. Sequencing was done on a sample of PBMCs. The V gene is TRBV6-1, the J gene TRBJ2-3; the D gene is possibly TRBD2 (6 bases). The DNA of the CDR3 is TGTGCCAGCAGTGAATGGGTGGGGGGACCTAGCACAGATACGCAGTATTTT. This translates into CASSEWVGGPSTDTQYF.